This TCR beta chain came from a study of blood T cell repertoires in COVID-19. The CDR3 contains 14 residues. The V gene end was trimmed by 6 bases and the J gene end by 5 bases; junction bases not matched to a gene: 2. CDR1 is MDHEN, CDR2 SYDVKM, per germline. This clone was counted ten times or more. Authors' analysis steps: By means of reference gene primer amplification, nucleated cell counts were estimated. Libraries were prepared by immunoSEQ multiplex PCR; TCRdb keeps only in-frame clonotypes and omits some of them. V, J and clone size derive from that table, while D and trimming were established from the DNA sequence. The sample lists about 69,000 clones; more than 75% were seen once.

Sequencing was done on a sample of peripheral blood. This sequence joins TRBV28 and TRBJ1-5; 12 bases match TRBD1. This sequence was found in a human donor in a cohort sampled during active COVID-19. The CDR3 sequence is CASSRDRGHQPQHF. DNA for the CDR3: TGTGCCAGCAGCCGGGACAGGGGGCATCAGCCCCAGCATTTT. Full variable domain (rest looked up from reference TRBV28 and TRBJ1-5): DVKVTQSSRYLVKRTGEKVFLECVQDMDHENMFWYRQDPGLGLRLIYFSYDVKMKEKGDIPEGYSVSREKKERFSLILESASTNQTSMYLCASSRDRGHQPQHFGDGTRLSIL.